Given below is one T cell receptor beta chain in context. Which antigen it targets is not known. Base qualities were left out, and no much larger clone turns up one base away. The CDR3 spans 16 residues, from the cysteine through the phenylalanine. Only CDR3 DNA remains: 48 bases, in frame from the first base. After removal of 4 bases from V and 2 bases from J, the junction retains 8 bases not matched to a gene. From a lookup of the germline V gene, CDR1 and CDR2 are SGHTS and YDEGEE. The donors were healthy, HIV-negative adults with no recently reported acute infections or vaccinations. Only Caucasian adults living in Nashville, Tennessee, USA were represented among the donors. CD4+ T cells were enriched through magnetic negative selection, after which naive cells were positively selected on CD45RA and the remaining negative fraction served as the memory subset. Blood was obtained by leukapheresis, after which PBMCs were separated by Ficoll-Histopaque density gradient centrifugation and cryopreserved in liquid nitrogen vapor phase. Analytical flow cytometry was used to check the purity and quantity of every magnetically sorted T cell population. Genomic DNA was isolated from every sorted fraction and measured by UV absorbance on a Nanodrop 2000c.

This entry comes from a study of shared clonotypes between healthy human individuals (dated by TCRdb to between 2020 and 2021). The study in broad terms: The cohort included three men and two women between 18 and 49 years of age. For each donor, three plates each were used for CD4 naive and CD4 memory, two plates were used for CD8 naive, and one plate was used for CD8 memory. To estimate repertoire size and how much clonotypes are shared between individuals, the study performed deep sequencing of blood TCR repertoires from roughly five healthy adults. Different laboratories and diverse techniques were used to prepare libraries and sequence TCR repertoires, to increase sequencing depth and limit assay-specific biases. Each donor's leukapheresis produced roughly between roughly 0.94 and 9.5 billion PBMCs.

Using the deep immunoSEQ assay, TCR CDR3 regions were amplified from genomic DNA by multiplex PCR. For each cell subset, the extracted genomic DNA was distributed evenly across all wells of several immunoSEQ 96-well plates, and each plate served as one replicate. For sorted subsets, each replicate PCR was loaded with 200 ng genomic DNA, equivalent to 32,000 or so T cell genomes. Purified libraries were quantified with a Qubit 3.0 fluorometer, sized on a Bioanalyzer 2100, and re-quantified with the KAPA Library Quantification kit. Every immunoSEQ 96-well plate was sequenced on a dedicated single-read 150-cycle Illumina NextSeq 550 flow cell. The published analysis was carried out like this. Because only junctional sequences without quality scores were contained in the immunoSEQ output, filtering matching that applied to full-length reads could not be performed. To assign V/J genes and CDR3, sequences were annotated against IMGT germline references using PyIR, a Python wrapper for IgBLAST v1.9. Reads with weak V/J assignments (E-value above 1e-6), missing CDR3, stop codons, out-of-frame junctions, or ambiguous translated residues were removed. A V3J clonotype was defined by an identical inferred V gene, J gene, and CDR3 amino acid sequence. Percentage overlap between repertoires was calculated by dividing the number of shared unique clonotypes by the size of the smaller repertoire. Richness of each repertoire was evaluated using RTK rarefaction, the Chao1 estimator, and Recon v2.1 estimates of unobserved clonotypes. For all TCRbeta clonotypes obtained by the gDNA method from a handful of donors, generation probabilities were computed with OLGA. In its TCRdb copy, this immuneACCESS table keeps in-frame sequences only and misses some clones. Where compared with another copy, unresolved V genes explain less than half of these, and the others have no known cause. The DNA gave D and trimming, while V, J and clone size come from that table. A total of about 1.5 million clones appear in this sample, about 98% of them only once. The ten largest make up roughly 0.42% of the sample.

Points the paper makes about the study in general: Based on pairwise subsampling, the degree of clonotype sharing among donors was expected to be affected by sequencing depth. Even with the large sequencing depth, rarefaction of the sorted-subset datasets indicated that sequencing was incomplete. The small number of donors limited the genetic and exposure-history diversity represented. Higher generation probabilities were observed for clonotypes shared by all four sorted-subset donors than for non-shared clonotypes. Larger estimated clonotype richness was generally found for naive subsets than for memory subsets. About 4.5% of naive CD4, 3.5% of naive CD8, roughly 2.4% of memory CD4, and over 0.35% of memory CD8 clonotypes were shared across a handful of donors. Sampling was limited to blood, and TCR repertoires in tissue likely differ from TCR repertoires in blood.

The sample was naive CD4+ T cells sorted from blood. The sample's cell subset or site label, in plain terms: CD45RA+ positively selected. The sequence joins TRBV5-8 to TRBJ2-3, with 9 bases matching TRBD1. This receptor was obtained from a man in his thirties or forties in good health. The CDR3 region has the sequence CASSPRTGENTDTQYF. The base sequence is TGTGCCAGCAGCCCTAGGACAGGGGAGAACACAGATACGCAGTATTTT.